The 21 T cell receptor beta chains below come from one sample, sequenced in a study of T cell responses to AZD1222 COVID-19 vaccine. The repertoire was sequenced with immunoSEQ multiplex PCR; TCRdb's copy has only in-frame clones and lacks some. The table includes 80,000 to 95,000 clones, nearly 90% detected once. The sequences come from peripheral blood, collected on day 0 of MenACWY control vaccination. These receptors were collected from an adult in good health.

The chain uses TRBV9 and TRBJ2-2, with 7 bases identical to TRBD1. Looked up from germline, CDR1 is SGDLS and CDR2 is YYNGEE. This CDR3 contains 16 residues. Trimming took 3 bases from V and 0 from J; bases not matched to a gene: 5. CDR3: CASSAYQGANTGELFF. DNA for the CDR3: TGTGCCAGCAGCGCTTATCAGGGGGCGAACACCGGGGAGCTGTTTTTT.

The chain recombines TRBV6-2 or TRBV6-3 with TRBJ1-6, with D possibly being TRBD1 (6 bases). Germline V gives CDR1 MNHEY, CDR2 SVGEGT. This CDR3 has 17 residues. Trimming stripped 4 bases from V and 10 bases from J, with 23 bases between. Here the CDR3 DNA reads TGTGCCAGCAGTTCCACAGGGTCCGGGATTAATCGCTCACCCCTCCACTTT. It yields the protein CASSSTGSGINRSPLHF.

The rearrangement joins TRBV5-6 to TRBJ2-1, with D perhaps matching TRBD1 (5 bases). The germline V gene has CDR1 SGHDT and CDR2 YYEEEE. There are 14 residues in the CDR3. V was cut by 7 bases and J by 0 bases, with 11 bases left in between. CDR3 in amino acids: CASGATSSYNEQFF. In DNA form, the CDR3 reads TGTGCCAGCGGGGCTACGAGCTCCTACAATGAGCAGTTCTTC.

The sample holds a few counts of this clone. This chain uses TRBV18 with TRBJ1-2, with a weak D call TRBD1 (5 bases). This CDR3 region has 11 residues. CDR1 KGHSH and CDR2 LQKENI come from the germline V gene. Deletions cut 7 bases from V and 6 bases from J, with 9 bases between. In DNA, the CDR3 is TGTGCCAGCTTCAGGGAGGATGGCTACACCTTC. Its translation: CASFREDGYTF.

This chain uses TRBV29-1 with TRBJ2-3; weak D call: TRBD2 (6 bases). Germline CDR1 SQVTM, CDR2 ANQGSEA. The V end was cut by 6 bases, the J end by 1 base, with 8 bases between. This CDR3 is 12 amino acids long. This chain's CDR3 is CSVGGGTDTQYF. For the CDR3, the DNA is TGCAGCGTCGGCGGGGGCACAGATACGCAGTATTTT.

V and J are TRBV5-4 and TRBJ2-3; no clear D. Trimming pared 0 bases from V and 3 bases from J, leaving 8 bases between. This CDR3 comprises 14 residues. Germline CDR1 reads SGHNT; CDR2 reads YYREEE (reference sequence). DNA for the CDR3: TGTGCCAGCAGCTTGGTGGTGGAGACAGATACGCAGTATTTT. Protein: CASSLVVETDTQYF. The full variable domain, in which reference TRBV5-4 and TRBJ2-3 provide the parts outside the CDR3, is ETGVTQSPTHLIKTRGQQVTLRCSSQSGHNTVSWYQQALGQGPQFIFQYYREEENGRGNFPPRFSGLQFPNYSSELNVNALELDDSALYLCASSLVVETDTQYFGPGTRLTVL.

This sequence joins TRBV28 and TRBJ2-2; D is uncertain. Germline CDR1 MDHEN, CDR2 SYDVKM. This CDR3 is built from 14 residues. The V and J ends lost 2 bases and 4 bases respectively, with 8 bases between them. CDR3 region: CASSLRRSTGELFF. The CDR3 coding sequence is TGTGCCAGCAGTTTAAGACGGAGCACCGGGGAGCTGTTTTTT.

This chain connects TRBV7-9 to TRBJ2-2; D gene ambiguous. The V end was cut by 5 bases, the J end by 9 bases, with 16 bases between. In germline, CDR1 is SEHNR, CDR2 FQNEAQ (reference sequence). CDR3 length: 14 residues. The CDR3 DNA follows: TGTGCCAGCAGCCCCCACACTGCGGCTCGGGAGCTGTTTTTT. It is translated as CASSPHTAARELFF.

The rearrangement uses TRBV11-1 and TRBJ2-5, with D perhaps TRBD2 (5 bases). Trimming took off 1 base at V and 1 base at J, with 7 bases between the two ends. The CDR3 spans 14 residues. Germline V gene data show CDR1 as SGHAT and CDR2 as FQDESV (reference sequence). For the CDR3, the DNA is TGTGCCAGCAGCTTAGGACTACTCCAAGAGACCCAGTACTTC. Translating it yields CASSLGLLQETQYF.

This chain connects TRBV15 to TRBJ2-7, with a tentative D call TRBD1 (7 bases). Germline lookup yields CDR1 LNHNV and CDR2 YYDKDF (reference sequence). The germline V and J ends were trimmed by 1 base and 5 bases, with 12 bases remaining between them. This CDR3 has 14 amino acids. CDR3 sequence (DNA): TGTGCCACCAGCAGAGCTGTCAGGGGGGACGAGCAGTACTTC. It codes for CATSRAVRGDEQYF.

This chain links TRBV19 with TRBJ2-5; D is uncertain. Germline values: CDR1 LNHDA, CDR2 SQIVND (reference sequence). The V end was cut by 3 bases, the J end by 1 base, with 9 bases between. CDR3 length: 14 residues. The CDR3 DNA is TGTGCCAGTAGTATGATGGGGTCCCAAGAGACCCAGTACTTC. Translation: CASSMMGSQETQYF.

The CDR3 nucleotides read TGCGCCAGCAGCTCTGCATCTAGCGGGGGGGCAACAGATACGCAGTATTTT. Translation: CASSSASSGGATDTQYF. V is TRBV5-1 and J is TRBJ2-3, with TRBD2 matching over 12 bases. Trimming at V came to 3 bases and at J to 3 bases, leaving 8 bases not matched to a gene. The CDR3 covers 17 residues. Germline values: CDR1 SGHRS, CDR2 YFSETQ.

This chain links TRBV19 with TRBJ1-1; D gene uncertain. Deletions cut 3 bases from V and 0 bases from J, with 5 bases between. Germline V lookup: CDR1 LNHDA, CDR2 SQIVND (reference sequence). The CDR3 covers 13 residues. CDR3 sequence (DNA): TGTGCCAGTAGTATCCGGGTGAACACTGAAGCTTTCTTT. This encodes CASSIRVNTEAFF.

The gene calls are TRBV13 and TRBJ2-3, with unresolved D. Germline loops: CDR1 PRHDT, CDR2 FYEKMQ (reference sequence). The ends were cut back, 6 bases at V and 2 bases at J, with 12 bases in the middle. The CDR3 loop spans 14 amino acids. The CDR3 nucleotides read TGTGCCAGCAGTTCCACGGAGTCCACAGATACGCAGTATTTT. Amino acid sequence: CASSSTESTDTQYF.

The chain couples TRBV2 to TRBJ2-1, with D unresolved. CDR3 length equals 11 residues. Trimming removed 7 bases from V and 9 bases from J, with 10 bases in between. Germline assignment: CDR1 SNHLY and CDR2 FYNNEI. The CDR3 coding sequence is TGTGCCAGCACCCTGAAGGTTGAGCAGTTCTTC. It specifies CASTLKVEQFF.

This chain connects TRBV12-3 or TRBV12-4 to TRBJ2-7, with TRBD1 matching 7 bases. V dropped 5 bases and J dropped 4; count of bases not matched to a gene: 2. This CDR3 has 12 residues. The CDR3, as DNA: TGTGCCAGCAGTACACAGGGGTACGAGCAGTACTTC. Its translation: CASSTQGYEQYF.

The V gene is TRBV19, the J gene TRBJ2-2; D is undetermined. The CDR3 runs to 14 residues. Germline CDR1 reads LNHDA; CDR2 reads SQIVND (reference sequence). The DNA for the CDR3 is TGTGCTACATCTTTGAAGTTGAACACCGGGGAGCTGTTTTTT. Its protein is CATSLKLNTGELFF.

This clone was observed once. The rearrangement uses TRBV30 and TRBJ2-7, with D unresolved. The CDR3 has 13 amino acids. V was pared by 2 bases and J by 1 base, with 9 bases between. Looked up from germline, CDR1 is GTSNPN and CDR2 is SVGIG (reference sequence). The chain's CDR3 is CAWSSGLSYEQYF. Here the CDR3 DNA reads TGTGCCTGGAGTTCGGGCCTTTCCTACGAGCAGTACTTC.

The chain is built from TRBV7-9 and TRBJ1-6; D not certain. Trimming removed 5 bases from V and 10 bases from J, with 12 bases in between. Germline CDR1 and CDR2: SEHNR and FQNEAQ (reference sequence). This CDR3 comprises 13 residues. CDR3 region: CASSLGSSSPLHF. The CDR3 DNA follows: TGTGCCAGCAGCCTCGGATCGTCGTCACCCCTCCACTTT.

The CDR3 spells CASSQDQNREGSHEQYF. The CDR3, as DNA: TGTGCCAGCAGCCAAGATCAGAACAGGGAAGGTTCGCACGAGCAGTACTTC. The gene calls are TRBV4-2 and TRBJ2-7, with D maybe TRBD1 (6 bases). Trimming took 0 bases from V and 5 from J, leaving 20 bases between them. CDR3 length: 17 residues. The germline CDR1 and CDR2 sequences are LGHNA and YNFKEQ.

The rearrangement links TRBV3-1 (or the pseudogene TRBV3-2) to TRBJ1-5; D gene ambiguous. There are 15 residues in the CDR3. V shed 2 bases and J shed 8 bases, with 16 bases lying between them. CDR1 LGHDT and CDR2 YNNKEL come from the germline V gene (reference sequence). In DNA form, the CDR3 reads TGTGCCAGCAGCCAAAGTACGGGGATAGGGAAGCCCCAGCATTTT. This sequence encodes CASSQSTGIGKPQHF.